The rows below give T cell receptor beta chains drawn from one sample of a study of blood T cells in healthy people across ages. TCRdb redid the calling of the 5' RACE reads with MiXCR, one entry per CDR3 protein. The sample carries about 1.4 million distinct CDR3 sequences, approximately 63% recorded once. Sample: blood. These receptors were obtained from a man aged 18 to 35 in good health. Each CDR3 is given with its conserved first and last residue. A D gene is named only where the DNA matches it firmly. Size tells how often a clone was seen (once, few, many) or the class of an expanded clone, and some rows leave it out.

CDR3	DNA	D	V	J	size
CASSYSGSVYEQYF	TGTGCCAGCAGTTACTCGGGCTCGGTTTACGAGCAGTACTTC	-	TRBV6-5	TRBJ2-7	-
CSASPVDLGNSYNEQFF	TGCAGTGCTAGCCCGGTTGATCTCGGGAATTCCTACAATGAGCAGTTCTTC	-	TRBV20-1	TRBJ2-1	-
CSASPIAKNIQYF	TGCAGTGCTAGCCCGATAGCCAAAAACATTCAGTACTTC	-	TRBV20-1	TRBJ2-4	-
CASSQKDQETQFF	TGTGCCAGCAGCCAAAAAGACCAAGAGACCCAGTTCTTC	-	TRBV4-2	TRBJ2-1	-
CASSEARAGAQNTGELFF	TGTGCCAGCAGTGAAGCCCGGGCGGGGGCACAGAACACCGGGGAGCTGTTTTTT	-	TRBV6-1	TRBJ2-2	once
CSVGQGAPEVFF	-	-	TRBV29-1	TRBJ1-1	-
CASSHLGRNEKLFF	TGTGCCAGCAGCCATTTAGGACGGAATGAAAAACTGTTTTTT	-	TRBV3-1	TRBJ1-4	few
CASSKETDGRGLETQYF	TGTGCCAGCAGCAAAGAAACGGACGGGCGGGGACTAGAGACCCAGTACTTC	-	TRBV21-1	TRBJ2-5	-
CASSLPSDNYEQYF	TGTGCCAGCAGCCTCCCCTCCGACAACTACGAGCAGTACTTC	-	TRBV13	TRBJ2-7	-
CASSHRDEQYF	TGTGCCAGCAGCCACAGGGACGAGCAGTACTTC	-	TRBV6-5	TRBJ2-7	-
CASSSSPGTGIETQYF	TGTGCCAGCAGTTCAAGCCCCGGGACAGGGATAGAGACCCAGTACTTC	TRBD1	TRBV27	TRBJ2-5	-
CSARDIVSRTNNEQFF	TGCAGTGCTAGAGATATTGTCTCTAGGACGAACAATGAGCAGTTCTTC	-	TRBV20-1	TRBJ2-1	-
CASSYPQPQHF	TGTGCCAGCAGTTACCCTCAGCCCCAGCATTTT	-	TRBV6-2/TRBV6-3	TRBJ1-5	-
CASESAEPITDTQYF	TGTGCCAGTGAGTCGGCGGAGCCCATCACAGATACGCAGTATTTT	-	TRBV2	TRBJ2-3	few
CASRKIITQNYGYTF	TGTGCCAGCAGAAAGATAATTACACAGAACTATGGCTACACCTTC	-	TRBV2	TRBJ1-2	-
CASSQVAADNGEQFF	TGCGCCAGCAGCCAGGTGGCGGCCGATAATGGTGAGCAGTTCTTC	-	TRBV4-3	TRBJ2-1	few
CSASTGLYEQYF	TGCAGTGCTAGCACAGGACTCTACGAGCAGTACTTC	-	TRBV20-1	TRBJ2-7	few
CSAMETGQGAFSGYTF	TGCAGTGCTATGGAGACTGGACAGGGGGCTTTTAGTGGCTACACCTTC	TRBD1	TRBV20-1	TRBJ1-2	few
CASTRTGGEGYGYTF	TGTGCCAGCACCAGGACAGGGGGTGAAGGCTATGGCTACACCTTC	TRBD1	TRBV2	TRBJ1-2	-
CASSPIENIQYF	TGTGCCAGCAGCCCGATAGAAAACATTCAGTACTTC	-	TRBV7-9	TRBJ2-4	-
CASSFDRGLNSPLHF	TGTGCCAGCAGCTTCGACAGGGGGCTGAATTCACCCCTCCACTTT	TRBD1	TRBV7-2	TRBJ1-6	few
CAATGDRQNTEAFF	TGTGCCGCGACGGGGGACAGGCAGAACACTGAAGCTTTCTTT	TRBD1	TRBV10-3	TRBJ1-1	-
CATNPSPGSVETQYF	TGTGCCACTAATCCGAGTCCGGGGAGCGTAGAGACCCAGTACTTC	-	TRBV6-5	TRBJ2-5	few
CASSDSTSGSHTQYF	TGTGCCAGCAGTGACTCGACTAGCGGGAGCCATACGCAGTATTTT	TRBD2	TRBV6-4	TRBJ2-3	-
CASRSPLGEQYF	TGTGCCAGCAGGTCCCCCCTTGGCGAGCAGTACTTC	-	TRBV28	TRBJ2-7	-
CSARTSGPTDTQYF	TGCAGTGCTCGTACTAGCGGTCCCACAGATACGCAGTATTTT	TRBD2	TRBV20-1	TRBJ2-3	-